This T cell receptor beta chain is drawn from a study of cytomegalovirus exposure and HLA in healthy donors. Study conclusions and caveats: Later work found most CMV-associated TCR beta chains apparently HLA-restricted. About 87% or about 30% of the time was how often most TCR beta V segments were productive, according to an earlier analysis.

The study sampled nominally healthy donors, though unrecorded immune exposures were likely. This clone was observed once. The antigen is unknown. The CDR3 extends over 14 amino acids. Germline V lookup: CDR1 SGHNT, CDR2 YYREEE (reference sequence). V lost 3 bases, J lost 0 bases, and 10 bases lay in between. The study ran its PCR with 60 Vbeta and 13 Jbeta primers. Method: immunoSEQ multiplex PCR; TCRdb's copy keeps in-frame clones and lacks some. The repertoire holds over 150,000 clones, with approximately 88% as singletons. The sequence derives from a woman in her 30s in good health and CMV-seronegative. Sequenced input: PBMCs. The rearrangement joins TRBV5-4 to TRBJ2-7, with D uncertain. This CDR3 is CASSSQTFSYEQYF. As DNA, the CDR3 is TGTGCCAGCAGCTCACAAACCTTCTCCTACGAGCAGTACTTC.